What follows are 30 T cell receptor beta chains derived from one specimen sequenced in a study of response to subunit inactivated influenza vaccine. From the RT-PCR reads, TCRdb called clonotypes with MiXCR, one entry per CDR3 protein. This table has around 530,000 distinct CDR3 sequences, about 15% appearing once. Sample: CD4+ T cells sorted from PBMCs, taken 23 to 25 months after vaccination. The receptor set was obtained from a man aged 50 to 69 who received an inactivated influenza vaccine.

The chain couples TRBV9 to TRBJ1-3, with D maybe TRBD1 (6 bases). The CDR3 covers 14 residues. With 4 bases removed from V and 0 bases from J, the gap between germline ends came to 8 bases. The germline V gene has CDR1 SGDLS and CDR2 YYNGEE. The CDR3 nucleotides read TGTGCCAGCAGCCCGGACAGCTCTGGAAACACCATATATTTT. It encodes CASSPDSSGNTIYF. The full variable domain, its missing parts supplied by reference TRBV9 and TRBJ1-3, is DSGVTQTPKHLITATGQRVTLRCSPRSGDLSVYWYQQSLDQGLQFLIQYYNGEERAKGNILERFSAQQFPDLHSELNLSSLELGDSALYFCASSPDSSGNTIYFGEGSWLTVV.

Note on this clonotype: One junction end does not reproduce the germline sequence, and a read error may be involved. This chain joins TRBV20-1 and TRBJ2-5, with 9 positions matching TRBD1. This CDR3 is built from 15 residues. Germline CDR1 reads DFQATT; CDR2 reads SNEGSKA (reference sequence). The CDR3 bases are TGCAGTGCTATAGCCGGGACAGGGACTGGGAAGACCCAGTGCTTC. Encoded protein: CSAIAGTGTGKTQCF.

In this sample, this clonotype turned up a few times. The chain couples TRBV29-1 to TRBJ1-4; the D is unclear. The V gene's germline CDR1 is SQVTM and CDR2 ANQGSEA. V lost 6 bases, J lost 5 bases, and 13 bases lay in between. The CDR3 is made up of 13 amino acids. The chain's CDR3 is CSVQDGPNEKLFF. The CDR3 DNA sequence: TGCAGCGTCCAAGATGGGCCAAATGAAAAACTGTTTTTT.

The chain carries TRBV20-1 and TRBJ2-7, with no clear D. CDR1 and CDR2 (germline): DFQATT, SNEGSKA (reference sequence). V was cut by 3 bases and J by 2 bases, with 14 bases left in between. This CDR3 has 14 amino acids. The DNA for the CDR3 is TGCAGTGCTAGGCATGGGTCCGGTCCCTACGAGCAGTACTTC. It specifies CSARHGSGPYEQYF.

The V and J genes are TRBV27 and TRBJ1-5; 8 bases fit TRBD1. Unmatched junction bases numbered 5, after V lost 6 bases and J lost 1 base. CDR1 is MNHEY, CDR2 SMNVEV, per germline (reference sequence). This CDR3 spans 15 amino acids. The CDR3 region has the DNA TGTGCCAGCAGAGTGGGACAGGACAGCAATCAGCCCCAGCATTTT. This codes for CASRVGQDSNQPQHF.

In its sample, this clonotype was seen many times. The V and J genes are TRBV5-1 and TRBJ2-7; the D gene is possibly TRBD1 (5 bases). Germline CDR1 is SGHRS and CDR2 is YFSETQ. This CDR3 comprises 14 residues. Between the trimmed V and J ends, which lost 4 bases and 0 bases, there was a span of 11 bases. CDR3 sequence (DNA): TGCGCCAGCAGCGAAGGGGTCGGCTCCTACGAGCAGTACTTC. It encodes CASSEGVGSYEQYF.

This clonotype was counted between two and nine times. The chain is built from TRBV15 and TRBJ2-3; 8 bases fit TRBD2. CDR1 is LNHNV and CDR2 is YYDKDF in the germline V gene (reference sequence). The CDR3 runs to 18 residues. J gave up 0 bases and V 0 bases, and 8 bases lay outside the gene matches. CDR3 DNA sequence: TGTGCCACCAGCAGAGATCCGCGGGCTAGCGGGAGCACAGATACGCAGTATTTT. Its protein product is CATSRDPRASGSTDTQYF.

The chain is built from TRBV4-3 and TRBJ1-6; D remains unclear. The CDR3 totals 16 residues. The V end was cut by 4 bases, the J end by 4 bases, with 14 bases between. Germline V gene sequence: CDR1 LGHNA, CDR2 YSLEER. CDR3 sequence (DNA): TGCGCCAGCAGCCGCTCCTATAACATGTATAATTCACCCCTCCACTTT. Residues: CASSRSYNMYNSPLHF.

This clonotype was counted between two and nine times. V usage is TRBV4-3 and J usage is TRBJ2-3; D gene ambiguous. CDR3 size: 16 residues. Looked up from germline, CDR1 is LGHNA and CDR2 is YSLEER. Trimming shortened V by 0 bases and J by 0 bases, and 10 bases separated the two germline ends. CDR3 DNA: TGCGCCAGCAGCCAAGAGACAAGCACTAGCACAGATACGCAGTATTTT. Its translation is CASSQETSTSTDTQYF.

This clonotype was recorded a few times. The chain couples TRBV30 to TRBJ2-3; D is unclear. V lost 2 bases to trimming and J lost 2 bases, with 17 bases between them. The V gene's germline CDR1 is GTSNPN and CDR2 SVGIG (reference sequence). The CDR3 length is 16 residues. For the CDR3, the DNA is TGTGCCTGGAGTCTTGGGCGGAACCCCTTCACAGATACGCAGTATTTT. Translated: CAWSLGRNPFTDTQYF. The variable domain in full, completed from reference TRBV30 and TRBJ2-3, reads SQTIHQWPATLVQPVGSPLSLECTVEGTSNPNLYWYRQAAGRGLQLLFYSVGIGQISSEVPQNLSASRPQDRQFILSSKKLLLSDSGFYLCAWSLGRNPFTDTQYFGPGTRLTVL.

The table lists this clonotype with a few counts. The V and J genes are TRBV20-1 and TRBJ1-3; no definite D call. Trimming shortened V by 5 bases and J by 1 base, and 18 bases separated the two germline ends. The CDR3 runs 16 residues. Per the germline V gene, CDR1 is DFQATT and CDR2 is SNEGSKA (reference sequence). This CDR3 is CSADPMDGQSGNTIYF. The CDR3 DNA sequence: TGCAGTGCTGACCCGATGGACGGGCAATCTGGAAACACCATATATTTT.

This clonotype was detected only a few times. The CDR3 loop is CASSKDRSNTNTGELFF. DNA for the CDR3: TGTGCCAGCAGCAAAGATAGGAGCAACACGAACACCGGGGAGCTGTTTTTT. This sequence joins TRBV21-1 and TRBJ2-2. TRBV21-1 is tagged as a pseudogene. The CDR3 loop spans 17 amino acids.

About this clonotype itself: One end of the junction varies from germline; a read error may be responsible. The gene calls are TRBV20-1 and TRBJ2-5; 9 bases map to TRBD2. Germline CDR1 DFQATT, CDR2 SNEGSKA (reference sequence). This CDR3 is 13 amino acids long. CDR3 bases: TGCAGTACTAGCGGGCGACGAGGGGAGACCCAGTACTTC. Its translation is CSTSGRRGETQYF.

This clonotype was counted ten times or more. The rearrangement uses TRBV24-1 and TRBJ2-3; 10 bases fit TRBD2. Germline loops: CDR1 KGHDR, CDR2 SFDVKD. V shed 3 bases, J shed 3 bases, and the junction held 8 bases outside the gene matches. This CDR3 spans 17 amino acids. The CDR3 region is CATSDNTGTSVTDTQYF. The CDR3 nucleotides are TGTGCCACCAGTGATAATACCGGGACTAGCGTTACAGATACGCAGTATTTT.

CDR3 region: CASSTAGGFNEQYF. The CDR3 DNA is TGTGCCAGCAGCACAGCGGGAGGGTTCAACGAGCAGTACTTC. The gene calls are TRBV3-1 and TRBJ2-7; 10 bases line up with TRBD2. With V trimmed by 5 bases and J by 5 bases, 6 bases remained unmatched. Germline CDR1 LGHDT, CDR2 YNNKEL (reference sequence). The CDR3 is 14 residues long.

This rearrangement joins TRBV29-1 to TRBJ2-3; D gene ambiguous. CDR1 SQVTM and CDR2 ANQGSEA come from the germline V gene. V lost 1 base and J lost 5, with 13 bases in between. The CDR3 has 14 residues. In DNA, the CDR3 is TGCAGCGTTGAAGCCGGTAGGGTTAAAGATACGCAGTATTTT. Its protein is CSVEAGRVKDTQYF.

The rearrangement links TRBV10-3 to TRBJ2-7, with D perhaps matching TRBD1 or TRBD2 (5 bases each). CDR3 length equals 16 residues. From germline, CDR1 is ENHRY and CDR2 SYGVKD. The ends were cut back, 2 bases at V and 4 bases at J, with 18 bases in the middle. DNA of the CDR3: TGTGCCATCAGTGAGGGGGGACCGCCCGTAAGGTACGAGCAGTACTTC. Protein: CAISEGGPPVRYEQYF.

This clonotype was seen many times. V usage is TRBV5-1 and J usage is TRBJ1-6, with 8 positions matching TRBD1. V dropped 7 bases and J dropped 10; count of bases not matched to a gene: 7. Germline loops: CDR1 SGHRS, CDR2 YFSETQ. CDR3 length: 13 amino acids. The CDR3 spells CASRETGESPLHF. The DNA for the CDR3 is TGCGCCAGCCGTGAGACAGGGGAGTCACCCCTCCACTTT.

The gene calls are TRBV5-1 and TRBJ2-2; D is unresolved. Germline values: CDR1 SGHRS, CDR2 YFSETQ. The CDR3 has 13 residues. Trimming removed 4 bases at V and 6 bases at J, with 10 bases between. DNA for the CDR3: TGCGCCAGCAGCCCCTCGGGTTCCGGGGAGCTGTTTTTT. Protein product: CASSPSGSGELFF.

This clonotype was seen a few times. V is TRBV3-1 and J is TRBJ1-2, with no clear D. Germline CDR1 is LGHDT and CDR2 is YNNKEL (reference sequence). The CDR3 sequence is 13 residues long. Trimming removed 3 bases from V and 5 bases from J, with 10 bases in between. Here the CDR3 DNA reads TGTGCCAGCAGCCAGGTTACAGAGTATGGCTACACCTTC. Protein sequence: CASSQVTEYGYTF.

The rearrangement links TRBV4-2 to TRBJ2-3, with 7 bases fitting TRBD2. V shed 0 bases, J shed 4 bases, and the junction held 4 bases outside the gene matches. The CDR3 sequence is 15 residues long. The germline V gene encodes CDR1 LGHNA and CDR2 YNFKEQ. The CDR3 DNA sequence: TGTGCCAGCAGCCAAGATTGGGAGGGATCAGATACGCAGTATTTT. Protein: CASSQDWEGSDTQYF.

This clonotype has a handful of counts. The rearrangement links TRBV4-2 to TRBJ1-1; D call uncertain. The germline V and J ends were trimmed by 1 base and 0 bases, with 12 bases remaining between them. The CDR3 has 16 amino acids. From germline, CDR1 is LGHNA and CDR2 YNFKEQ. The CDR3 spells CASSQGPRNMNTEAFF. CDR3 in DNA: TGTGCCAGCAGCCAAGGTCCTCGAAACATGAACACTGAAGCTTTCTTT.

This clonotype showed up just a few times. This rearrangement joins TRBV27 to TRBJ1-1; D ambiguous. In germline, CDR1 is MNHEY, CDR2 SMNVEV (reference sequence). This CDR3 comprises 15 residues. V gave up 0 bases and J gave up 4 bases, with 12 bases separating them. The CDR3 DNA is TGTGCCAGCAGTTTATCGAGAATCTGGGGCACTGAAGCTTTCTTT. Translation gives CASSLSRIWGTEAFF.

This clonotype appeared a few times. The chain is built from TRBV20-1 and TRBJ2-5; tentatively, D is TRBD2 (5 bases). V was shortened by 6 bases and J by 4 bases, with 12 bases between the two germline ends. CDR1 is DFQATT, CDR2 SNEGSKA, per germline (reference sequence). CDR3 size: 12 residues. This chain's CDR3 is CSARVFGETQYF. The CDR3, as DNA: TGCAGTGCGAGGGTATTCGGAGAGACCCAGTACTTC.

There are a few counts of this clonotype. The gene calls are TRBV27 and TRBJ2-3, with 8 bases matching TRBD2. The germline V gene has CDR1 MNHEY and CDR2 SMNVEV (reference sequence). CDR3 length: 16 residues. After removal of 6 bases from V and 2 bases from J, the junction contained 10 bases not matched to a gene. The CDR3 is CASSKAGAQNTDTQYF. DNA for the CDR3: TGTGCCAGCAGCAAAGCGGGGGCGCAGAACACAGATACGCAGTATTTT.

This clonotype was counted only a few times. This chain links TRBV7-2 with TRBJ2-1, with TRBD2 matching over 15 bases. The CDR3 totals 15 residues. V was clipped by 5 bases and J by 8 bases; unmatched bases: 4. The V gene's germline CDR1 is SGHTA and CDR2 FQGNSA. The DNA of the CDR3 is TGTGCCAGCAGCAACCGGACTAGCGGGAGGGATGAGCAGTTCTTC. Translating it yields CASSNRTSGRDEQFF.

This chain connects TRBV5-1 to TRBJ2-5; TRBD2 aligns across 10 bases. The ends lost 0 bases at V and 5 bases at J; junction bases unmatched: 7. The CDR3 totals 16 residues. Germline loops: CDR1 SGHRS, CDR2 YFSETQ. The CDR3 loop is CASSLGPSGGGETQYF. CDR3 coding DNA: TGCGCCAGCAGCTTGGGACCTAGCGGGGGCGGTGAGACCCAGTACTTC.

This clonotype has just a few counts. This chain uses TRBV3-1 with TRBJ1-1; D is possibly TRBD1 (5 bases). CDR3 length equals 15 residues. Looked up from germline, CDR1 is LGHDT and CDR2 is YNNKEL (reference sequence). The V end was cut by 4 bases, the J end by 5 bases, with 17 bases between. CDR3 region: CASSPPARGLTEAFF. The CDR3 DNA sequence: TGTGCCAGCAGCCCCCCTGCTCGGGGGTTGACTGAAGCTTTCTTT.

This clonotype showed up many times. The CDR3 here is CASSPGTGGRETQYF. CDR3 DNA: TGTGCCAGCAGTCCCGGGACAGGGGGCAGGGAGACCCAGTACTTC. V gene TRBV28 combines with J gene TRBJ2-5, with 12 bases fitting TRBD1. The trim removed 5 bases at V and 5 bases at J, leaving 6 bases unmatched. Germline values: CDR1 MDHEN, CDR2 SYDVKM. The CDR3 runs 15 residues.

J is TRBJ2-5 and V is TRBV27; possible D gene TRBD2, 5 bases. Germline CDR1 MNHEY, CDR2 SMNVEV (reference sequence). The CDR3 length is 16 residues. Trimming left V 0 bases short and J 1 base short, with 12 bases between. This CDR3 reads CASSLSAGLTQETQYF. CDR3 DNA sequence: TGTGCCAGCAGTTTATCGGCGGGTCTGACCCAAGAGACCCAGTACTTC.